These 26 T cell receptor beta chains came from one sample sequenced in a study of metastatic and nonmetastatic thyroid tumors. TCRdb used MiXCR to call clones anew from the PCR reads. The repertoire has about 40,000 clones, about an eighth of them found once; the top ten carry roughly 23%. Among the patients, none had received any treatment before thyroid surgery. Sample: blood. The receptors originated from a female donor with papillary thyroid cancer or a benign thyroid nodule (not recorded which). Some clones in this sample may be carry-over from other donors' samples.

This clone was counted between two and nine times. The gene calls are TRBV12-3 or TRBV12-4 and TRBJ2-3; perhaps TRBD2 as D (6 bases). Deletions cut 10 bases from V and 0 bases from J, with 20 bases between. This CDR3 has 16 amino acids. CDR3 nucleotide sequence: TGTGCCATCAGCCTATCAGTAGCGGAGAGCACAGATACGCAGTATTTT. It specifies CAISLSVAESTDTQYF.

In this sample, this clone turned up many times. In the same sample, other DNA sequences code for this CDR3. V gene TRBV20-1 combines with J gene TRBJ2-7; the D is unclear. This CDR3 region has 10 residues. The V and J ends lost 5 bases and 7 bases respectively, with 9 bases between them. Germline CDR1 and CDR2: DFQATT and SNEGSKA (reference sequence). CDR3 sequence reads: CSADRGEQYF. Written as DNA, the CDR3 is TGCAGTGCTGACCGTGGGGAGCAGTACTTC.

This clone has a count of ten or more. The J gene is TRBJ1-2, the V gene TRBV20-1; TRBD1 matches at 8 bases. The CDR3 runs to 13 residues. The ends lost 5 bases at V and 4 bases at J; junction bases unmatched: 6. Germline CDR1 and CDR2: DFQATT and SNEGSKA (reference sequence). The CDR3 nucleotides are TGCAGTGCTGTTCGGACAGGGCGCTATGGCTACACCTTC. Its translation is CSAVRTGRYGYTF.

This clone was observed at least ten times. J is TRBJ2-1 and V is TRBV5-1, with D unclear. The CDR3 extends over 14 amino acids. Germline V lookup: CDR1 SGHRS, CDR2 YFSETQ. V lost 2 bases to trimming and J lost 3 bases, with 9 bases between them. CDR3 loop: CASSFGSIYNEQFF. The CDR3 region has the DNA TGCGCCAGCAGCTTTGGGTCGATCTACAATGAGCAGTTCTTC.

A few counts support this clone. The V call is TRBV4-2, the J call TRBJ2-5, with 7 bases fitting TRBD1. The V and J ends lost 0 bases and 4 bases, in that order; junction bases with no gene match: 5. The germline V gene encodes CDR1 LGHNA and CDR2 YNFKEQ. The CDR3 totals 15 residues. As DNA, the CDR3 is TGTGCCAGCAGCCAAGATGGGACAGTAGGAGAGACCCAGTACTTC. It translates to CASSQDGTVGETQYF.

This clone was recorded at least ten times. The V gene is TRBV6-2 or TRBV6-3, the J gene TRBJ2-1; D tentatively fits TRBD1 or TRBD2 (5 bases each). Germline V CDR1 and CDR2: MNHEY, SVGEGT. Trimming removed 5 bases from V and 3 bases from J, with 14 bases in between. The CDR3 has 15 residues. CDR3 DNA sequence: TGTGCCAGCAGTCTGGGCGGTGGGGGCTACAATGAGCAGTTCTTC. Protein: CASSLGGGGYNEQFF.

The rearrangement links TRBV28 to TRBJ2-7; weak D call: TRBD1 (6 bases). CDR3 size: 16 residues. Germline CDR1 reads MDHEN; CDR2 reads SYDVKM. Trimming left V 5 bases short and J 1 base short, with 18 bases between. The CDR3 DNA reads TGTGCCAGCAGTAGATCCGGGACACAACCTTCCTACGAGCAGTACTTC. This gives the protein CASSRSGTQPSYEQYF.

This clone was found many times. The genes are TRBV7-2 and TRBJ2-3, with no clear D. CDR3 length equals 12 residues. V shed 5 bases and J shed 6 bases, with 9 bases lying between them. CDR1 is SGHTA, CDR2 FQGNSA, per germline. In DNA form, the CDR3 reads TGTGCCAGCAGCAGGCTCATTGATACGCAGTATTTT. Translation gives CASSRLIDTQYF.

This clone has a count of ten or more. The CDR3 protein is CASSSPPAEQYF. CDR3 nucleotides: TGTGCCAGCAGTTCTCCGCCCGCCGAGCAGTACTTC. The V call is TRBV12-3 or TRBV12-4, the J call TRBJ2-7; D is unclear. V lost 4 bases and J 6 bases, leaving 10 bases between the germline ends. This CDR3 has 12 amino acids.

This clone was seen many times. This chain joins TRBV18 and TRBJ2-4; TRBD1 is a possible D gene (6 bases). The CDR3 extends over 13 amino acids. V lost 3 bases and J lost 8, with 11 bases in between. CDR1 and CDR2 (germline): KGHSH, LQKENI. In DNA form, the CDR3 reads TGTGCCAGCTCACCGTACAGGGTTGACATTCAGTACTTC. This sequence encodes CASSPYRVDIQYF.

This clone was counted ten times or more. The chain links TRBV5-6 to TRBJ1-1, with 8 bases fitting TRBD1. The CDR3 totals 13 residues. After removal of 4 bases from V and 5 bases from J, the junction contained 4 bases not matched to a gene. Germline V lookup: CDR1 SGHDT, CDR2 YYEEEE. CDR3 residues: CASSGDRGTEAFF. The CDR3 DNA reads TGTGCCAGCAGCGGAGACAGGGGAACTGAAGCTTTCTTT.

The sample holds many counts of this clone. The chain carries TRBV6-4 and TRBJ1-1, with TRBD1 matching over 7 bases. Trimming took 3 bases from V and 8 from J; bases not matched to a gene: 3. In germline, CDR1 is MRHNA, CDR2 SNTAGT. CDR3 size: 12 residues. The CDR3 loop is CASSDRQGEAFF. CDR3 sequence (DNA): TGTGCCAGCAGTGATAGACAGGGAGAAGCTTTCTTT.

This chain links TRBV9 with TRBJ1-5; D is unresolved. There are 15 residues in the CDR3. V lost 4 bases and J 1 base, leaving 12 bases between the germline ends. Germline lookup yields CDR1 SGDLS and CDR2 YYNGEE. The CDR3 is CASSPSPGSNQPQHF. In nucleotides, the CDR3 is TGTGCCAGCAGCCCTTCCCCGGGGAGCAATCAGCCCCAGCATTTT.

This clone has a count of ten or more. This chain joins TRBV20-1 and TRBJ2-4; the D is unclear. The CDR3 contains 13 residues. Germline CDR1 DFQATT, CDR2 SNEGSKA (reference sequence). V lost 8 bases and J 0 bases, leaving 11 bases between the germline ends. The CDR3 here is CSKTELAKNIQYF. The CDR3 DNA sequence: TGCAGTAAAACGGAGCTAGCCAAAAACATTCAGTACTTC.

This clone has a count of ten or more. V is TRBV28 and J is TRBJ1-1, with a possible D match to TRBD1 (6 bases). The CDR3 has 17 amino acids. The V and J ends lost 5 bases and 6 bases respectively, with 25 bases between them. Looked up from germline, CDR1 is MDHEN and CDR2 is SYDVKM. In DNA, the CDR3 is TGTGCCAGCAGTCTCCCCCCCCCAGGGGCCACCAGGGCTGAAGCTTTCTTT. Encoded protein: CASSLPPPGATRAEAFF.

This clone was observed at least ten times. CDR3 sequence reads: CASAEQETQYF. The CDR3 nucleotides are TGCGCCAGCGCCGAACAAGAGACCCAGTACTTC. The V and J genes are TRBV5-1 and TRBJ2-5; D is unclear. The germline gives CDR1 SGHRS, CDR2 YFSETQ. The V end was cut by 7 bases, the J end by 2 bases, with 6 bases between. The CDR3 runs to 11 residues.

This clone has a count of ten or more. The chain is built from TRBV19 and TRBJ2-2; the D is unclear. The V gene lost 6 bases and the J gene lost 4 bases, with 15 bases spanning the gap. Germline CDR1 LNHDA, CDR2 SQIVND (reference sequence). This CDR3 has 15 amino acids. Here the CDR3 reads CASSPGGPSTGELFF. CDR3 coding DNA: TGTGCCAGTAGCCCAGGCGGCCCGAGCACCGGGGAGCTGTTTTTT. The complete variable domain, with remaining parts taken from reference TRBV19 and TRBJ2-2, reads DGGITQSPKYLFRKEGQNVTLSCEQNLNHDAMYWYRQDPGQGLRLIYYSQIVNDFQKGDIAEGYSVSREKKESFPLTVTSAQKNPTAFYLCASSPGGPSTGELFFGEGSRLTVL.

This clone was found many times. A single base separates this from a much larger clone, so it may be a read error. The rearrangement links TRBV3-1 to TRBJ2-5; D possibly corresponds to TRBD2 (5 bases). V shed 2 bases and J shed 1 base, with 8 bases lying between them. Germline CDR1 LGHDT, CDR2 YNNKEL (reference sequence). The CDR3 is 14 amino acids. The CDR3 here is CASSQPRVQETQYF. Here the CDR3 DNA reads TGTGCCAGCAGCCAACCGAGGGTCCAAGAGACCCAGTACTTC.

This clone was recorded many times. CDR3 in amino acids: CASSRRSGINEQFF. DNA for the CDR3: TGTGCCAGCTCACGTCGTAGCGGGATCAATGAGCAGTTCTTC. The chain is built from TRBV18 and TRBJ2-1; 8 positions match TRBD2. V trimming: 4 bases; J trimming: 6 bases; junction bases outside the gene matches: 5. This CDR3 contains 14 residues. Per the germline V gene, CDR1 is KGHSH and CDR2 is LQKENI.

V gene TRBV11-1 combines with J gene TRBJ1-2, with 10 positions matching TRBD1. Losses at the gene ends were 3 bases for V and 8 bases for J; bases not matched to a gene: 12. Looked up from germline, CDR1 is SGHAT and CDR2 is FQDESV (reference sequence). The CDR3 extends over 16 amino acids. CDR3 region: CASSFLTRQGARGYTF. The CDR3 region has the DNA TGTGCCAGCAGCTTCTTAACGCGACAGGGGGCGAGAGGCTACACCTTC.

This clone was recorded at least ten times. The chain links TRBV7-2 to TRBJ1-4; D is possibly TRBD1 (5 bases). V was pared by 4 bases and J by 7 bases, with 13 bases between. CDR1 SGHTA and CDR2 FQGNSA come from the germline V gene. This CDR3 is 14 amino acids long. The DNA of the CDR3 is TGTGCCAGCAGCTCCCGGATGAGGGGTGAAAAACTGTTTTTT. Translated, it gives CASSSRMRGEKLFF.

This chain joins TRBV7-9 and TRBJ1-4, with 9 bases identical to TRBD1. J was trimmed by 4 bases and V by 1 base; bases with no gene match: 1. CDR3 length: 15 amino acids. CDR1 SEHNR and CDR2 FQNEAQ come from the germline V gene (reference sequence). The CDR3 reads CASSLGDRVNEKLFF. The CDR3, as DNA: TGTGCCAGCAGCTTAGGGGACAGGGTTAATGAAAAACTGTTTTTT.

The chain is built from TRBV28 and TRBJ1-4; 11 nucleotides line up with TRBD1. Germline CDR1 and CDR2: MDHEN and SYDVKM. The V gene end was trimmed by 6 bases and the J gene end by 4 bases; junction bases not matched to a gene: 10. CDR3 length: 17 amino acids. CDR3: CASSIAGTGGFNEKLFF. CDR3 DNA: TGTGCCAGCAGCATTGCGGGGACAGGGGGTTTTAATGAAAAACTGTTTTTT.

This clone was picked up a small number of times. The chain joins TRBV29-1 to TRBJ1-2, with D unclear. V lost 8 bases to trimming and J lost 8 bases, with 21 bases between them. Germline assignment: CDR1 SQVTM and CDR2 ANQGSEA. The length of the CDR3 is 13 residues. Here the CDR3 DNA reads TGCAGCTCGTCGGATAAGGGCGCGGGGGGCTACACCTTC. Translated: CSSSDKGAGGYTF.

This clone has a count of ten or more. CDR3 loop: CASSLGTSGYTGETQYF. CDR3 bases: TGTGCCAGCAGCTTAGGGACTAGCGGATACACCGGTGAGACCCAGTACTTC. This chain joins TRBV7-9 and TRBJ2-5, with 10 bases identical to TRBD2. Trimming took 1 base from V and 5 from J; bases not matched to a gene: 10. The CDR3 runs 17 residues. In germline, CDR1 is SEHNR, CDR2 FQNEAQ (reference sequence). Filled out from reference TRBV7-9 and TRBJ2-5, the complete variable domain reads DTGVSQNPRHKITKRGQNVTFRCDPISEHNRLYWYRQTLGQGPEFLTYFQNEAQLEKSRLLSDRFSAERPKGSFSTLEIQRTEQGDSAMYLCASSLGTSGYTGETQYFGPGTRLLVL.

This clone was seen at least ten times. V gene TRBV20-1 combines with J gene TRBJ2-7; possible D gene TRBD2, 5 bases. The CDR3 length is 16 residues. The V end was cut by 0 bases, the J end by 5 bases, with 20 bases between. CDR1 is DFQATT and CDR2 is SNEGSKA in the germline V gene (reference sequence). The CDR3 protein is CSARDAYSGNSNEQYF. In nucleotides, the CDR3 is TGCAGTGCTAGAGATGCTTACTCGGGGAATTCAAACGAGCAGTACTTC.